Each of the 5 T cell receptor beta chains below was sequenced from the same sample in a study of cytomegalovirus exposure and HLA in healthy donors. PCR primers comprised 60 Vbeta and 13 Jbeta primers. Libraries were prepared by immunoSEQ multiplex PCR; TCRdb keeps only in-frame clonotypes and omits some of them. This table has around 160,000 clones, roughly 88% appearing once. The sample was PBMCs. These receptors were collected from a man aged 18-30 years in good health and CMV-seropositive.

The count of this clone is one. The chain couples TRBV9 to TRBJ2-3, with TRBD2 identical over 10 bases. The CDR3 consists of 15 residues. The trim removed 3 bases at V and 2 bases at J, leaving 3 bases unmatched. The germline CDR1 and CDR2 sequences are SGDLS and YYNGEE. The CDR3: CASSELAGSTDTQYF. The DNA of the CDR3 is TGTGCCAGCAGCGAACTAGCGGGGTCCACAGATACGCAGTATTTT.

The chain combines TRBV30 with TRBJ2-5; D is ambiguous. The J call is uncertain, as TRBJ2-7 better fits the DNA end. This CDR3 has 13 amino acids. Germline V gene sequence: CDR1 GTSNPN, CDR2 SVGIG (reference sequence). In DNA, the CDR3 is TGTGCCTGGAGTGTTGATTGGGCCTACGAGCAGTACTTC. Amino acids: CAWSVDWAYEQYF.

The rearrangement links TRBV5-1 to TRBJ1-5; D is uncertain. There are 13 residues in the CDR3. Germline values: CDR1 SGHRS, CDR2 YFSETQ. Trimming removed 5 bases from V and 1 base from J, with 7 bases in between. The CDR3 DNA sequence: TGCGCCAGCAGAAAACAGAGCAATCAGCCCCAGCATTTT. It is translated as CASRKQSNQPQHF.

The chain is built from TRBV25-1 and TRBJ2-5, with a weak D call TRBD2 (5 bases). The CDR3 loop spans 15 amino acids. V was shortened by 4 bases and J by 2 bases, with 14 bases between the two germline ends. CDR1 is MGHDK, CDR2 SYGVNS, per germline. This CDR3 is CASSVPARGQETQYF. In DNA, the CDR3 is TGTGCCAGCAGTGTCCCTGCCCGAGGGCAAGAGACCCAGTACTTC. The variable domain in full, completed from reference TRBV25-1 and TRBJ2-5, reads EADIYQTPRYLVIGTGKKITLECSQTMGHDKMYWYQQDPGMELHLIHYSYGVNSTEKGDLSSESTVSRIRTEHFPLTLESARPSHTSQYLCASSVPARGQETQYFGPGTRLLVL.

This clone was detected once. This chain connects TRBV27 to TRBJ2-2; unclear D gene. Trimming stripped 5 bases from V and 7 bases from J, with 11 bases between. Germline-derived CDR1 and CDR2 are MNHEY and SMNVEV (reference sequence). This CDR3 contains 13 residues. The CDR3 DNA sequence: TGTGCCAGCAGTCAAATTTCCGGCGGGGAGCTGTTTTTT. This gives the protein CASSQISGGELFF.